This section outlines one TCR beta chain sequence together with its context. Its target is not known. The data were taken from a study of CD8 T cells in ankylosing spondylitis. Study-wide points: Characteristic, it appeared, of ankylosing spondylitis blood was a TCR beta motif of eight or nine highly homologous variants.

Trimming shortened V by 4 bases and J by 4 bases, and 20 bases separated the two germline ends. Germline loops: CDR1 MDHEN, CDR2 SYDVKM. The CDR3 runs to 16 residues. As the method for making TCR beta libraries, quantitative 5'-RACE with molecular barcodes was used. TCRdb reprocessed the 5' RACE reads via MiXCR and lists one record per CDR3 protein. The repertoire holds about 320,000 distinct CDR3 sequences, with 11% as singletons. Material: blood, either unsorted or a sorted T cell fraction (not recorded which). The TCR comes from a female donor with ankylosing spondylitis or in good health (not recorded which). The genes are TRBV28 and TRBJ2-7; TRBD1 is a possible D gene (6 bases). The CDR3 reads CASSSPANRAGYEQYF. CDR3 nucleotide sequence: TGTGCCAGCAGTTCTCCCGCTAACAGGGCGGGTTACGAGCAGTACTTC.